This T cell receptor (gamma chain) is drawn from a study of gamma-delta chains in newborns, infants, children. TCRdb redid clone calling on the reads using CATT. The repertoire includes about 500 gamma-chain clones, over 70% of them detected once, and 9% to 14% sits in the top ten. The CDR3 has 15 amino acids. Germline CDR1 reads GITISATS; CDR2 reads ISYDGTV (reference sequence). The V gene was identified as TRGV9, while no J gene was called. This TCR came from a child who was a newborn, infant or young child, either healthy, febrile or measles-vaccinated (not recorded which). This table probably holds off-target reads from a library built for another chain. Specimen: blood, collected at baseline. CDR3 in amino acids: CACDVLGDTTAQLFF. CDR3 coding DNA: TGTGCCTGTGACGTACTGGGGGATACGACAGCACAACTCTTCTTT.